Listed below are T cell receptor beta chains from one sample, sequenced in a study of blood T cell repertoires in COVID-19. Generated by immunoSEQ multiplex PCR, the TCRdb table keeps only in-frame clones and is missing some. The sample includes about 50,000 clones, 75% to 90% of them seen just once. The sample was peripheral blood. The receptors stem from a man in his sixties with acute or convalescent COVID-19. CDR3s include the opening cysteine and the closing phenylalanine or tryptophan. The order of the fields is D gene, clone size, V gene, J gene, CDR3 protein, CDR3 DNA. The D gene is left open where the match is weak. Clone size is given for some rows only: seen once, a few or many times, or a class if the clone is expanded.

>-|-|TRBV3-1/TRBV3-2|TRBJ2-5
CASSLRGAETQYF
TGTGCCAGCAGCCTCAGGGGAGCGGAGACCCAGTACTTC
>-|-|TRBV7-6|TRBJ1-3
CASSLAGGRGNTIYF
TGTGCCAGCAGCTTAGCGGGGGGGAGAGGAAACACCATATATTTT
>-|few|TRBV4-1|TRBJ1-3
CASSQDSGVGNTIYF
TGCGCCAGCAGCCAAGATTCAGGGGTTGGAAACACCATATATTTT
>-|-|TRBV6-1|TRBJ1-2
CASSLSTPRYGYTF
TGTGCCAGCAGTCTCTCAACTCCGCGGTATGGCTACACCTTC
>-|-|TRBV4-1|TRBJ2-7
CASSQLASYEQYF
TGCGCCAGCAGCCAGTTAGCATCGTACGAGCAGTACTTC
>-|few|TRBV5-1|TRBJ2-5
CASSPTMETQYF
TGCGCCAGCAGCCCAACTATGGAGACCCAGTACTTC
>TRBD1|-|TRBV18|TRBJ1-1
CASSDLTGAGTEAFF
TGTGCCAGCTCAGATCTCACAGGGGCGGGGACTGAAGCTTTCTTT
>-|-|TRBV28|TRBJ2-7
CASSPPGGQREQYF
TGTGCCAGCAGCCCGCCCGGGGGGCAACGCGAGCAGTACTTC
>-|-|TRBV18|TRBJ2-3
CASSPGPSGTDTQYF
TGTGCCAGCTCGCCCGGGCCTAGCGGCACAGATACGCAGTATTTT
>TRBD2|-|TRBV29-1|TRBJ2-2
CSVSGTSVGELFF
TGCAGCGTTAGCGGGACTAGCGTCGGGGAGCTGTTTTTT
>TRBD2|-|TRBV13|TRBJ2-7
CASSTPKDGRDYEQYF
TGTGCCAGCAGCACCCCAAAGGACGGGAGGGACTACGAGCAGTACTTC
>-|-|TRBV30|TRBJ2-2
CAWSGQVGELFF
TGTGCCTGGAGTGGACAGGTCGGGGAGCTGTTTTTT
>TRBD1|-|TRBV29-1|TRBJ1-1
CSVERDRNTEAFF
TGCAGCGTTGAGCGGGACAGGAACACTGAAGCTTTCTTT
>-|-|TRBV15|TRBJ1-4
CATSRDRSGKLFF
TGTGCCACCAGCAGAGATCGGTCGGGAAAACTGTTTTTT
>TRBD2|-|TRBV2|TRBJ2-3
CASSAVGLAGGTSTDTQYF
TGTGCCAGCAGTGCGGTGGGACTAGCGGGAGGAACTAGCACAGATACGCAGTATTTT
>-|-|TRBV29-1|TRBJ2-7
CSVAEPGTIYEQYF
TGCAGCGTTGCGGAGCCCGGCACGATCTACGAGCAGTACTTC
>TRBD1|few|TRBV4-1|TRBJ2-7
CASSTGTGVYEQYF
TGCGCCAGCAGCACCGGGACAGGGGTCTACGAGCAGTACTTC
>-|-|TRBV10-3|TRBJ2-7
CAISEFVQAGDEQYF
TGTGCCATCAGTGAGTTTGTACAGGCCGGCGACGAGCAGTACTTC
>-|-|TRBV9|TRBJ1-4
CASSVAGRGNEKLFF
TGTGCCAGCAGCGTAGCGGGCAGGGGAAATGAAAAACTGTTTTTT
>TRBD2|-|TRBV6-5|TRBJ2-7
CASSTSGPYEQYF
TGTGCCAGCAGTACTAGCGGACCCTACGAGCAGTACTTC
>TRBD1|-|TRBV19|TRBJ2-7
CASSGRDRGGYEQYF
TGTGCCAGTAGTGGACGGGACAGGGGAGGGTACGAGCAGTACTTC
>-|-|TRBV5-1|TRBJ2-2
CASSLGMGTGELFF
TGCGCCAGCAGCCTCGGGATGGGCACCGGGGAGCTGTTTTTT
>TRBD2|-|TRBV5-1|TRBJ2-7
CASSLRLAGDSSSYEQYF
TGCGCCAGCAGCTTGAGACTAGCGGGCGACTCAAGCTCCTACGAGCAGTACTTC
>TRBD1|-|TRBV15|TRBJ2-2
CATSDGRQGVTGELFF
TGTGCCACCAGCGATGGGAGACAGGGGGTCACCGGGGAGCTGTTTTTT
>-|-|TRBV3-1/TRBV3-2|TRBJ1-4
CASSQDSGAEKLFF
TGTGCCAGCAGCCAAGATTCAGGGGCGGAAAAACTGTTTTTT
>TRBD1|-|TRBV2|TRBJ2-1
CASSPPQGGSYNEQFF
TGTGCCAGCAGTCCCCCACAGGGGGGTTCCTACAATGAGCAGTTCTTC
>TRBD2|once|TRBV27|TRBJ2-5
CASSLSFLAGETQYF
TGTGCCAGCAGTTTATCGTTTCTAGCGGGAGAGACCCAGTACTTC
>-|-|TRBV3-1/TRBV3-2|TRBJ2-7
CASSQQGSYEQYF
TGTGCCAGCAGCCAACAGGGGTCCTACGAGCAGTACTTC
>-|-|TRBV2|TRBJ2-1
CASSEDSPEQFF
TGTGCCAGCAGTGAGGACTCGCCTGAGCAGTTCTTC
>-|-|TRBV7-8|TRBJ2-2
CASSQPDTGELFF
TGTGCCAGCAGCCAACCGGACACCGGGGAGCTGTTTTTT
>TRBD1|-|TRBV11-3|TRBJ1-5
CASSLDRHDQPQHF
TGTGCCAGCAGCTTGGACAGGCACGATCAGCCCCAGCATTTT
>-|-|TRBV7-9|TRBJ1-6
CASSLVSGAKSPLHF
TGTGCCAGCAGCTTAGTATCAGGGGCGAAGTCACCCCTCCACTTT
>TRBD1|-|TRBV29-1|TRBJ2-1
CSVLRGQGLYNEQFF
TGCAGCGTGCTGAGGGGACAGGGGCTTTACAATGAGCAGTTCTTC
>-|-|TRBV28|TRBJ2-1
CASSLQGSKFF
TGTGCCAGCAGTCTACAGGGAAGTAAGTTCTTC
>TRBD2|-|TRBV29-1|TRBJ2-1
CSVARGLAGGSYNEQFF
TGCAGCGTTGCGAGGGGGCTAGCGGGAGGGTCCTACAATGAGCAGTTCTTC
>-|once|TRBV5-1|TRBJ1-2
CASRPWGGTPEGYTF
TGCGCCAGCAGACCCTGGGGGGGAACTCCCGAGGGCTACACCTTC
>-|-|TRBV28|TRBJ2-1
CASSQLAGEQFF
TGTGCCAGCAGCCAATTGGCGGGGGAGCAGTTCTTC
>-|-|TRBV18|TRBJ1-3
CASSRTIRDRSSGNTIYF
TGTGCCAGCTCACGGACGATACGAGACAGGAGCTCTGGAAACACCATATATTTT
>TRBD2|-|TRBV28|TRBJ2-7
CASTNSGSVTYEQYF
TGTGCCAGCACCAACAGCGGGAGCGTTACCTACGAGCAGTACTTC
>TRBD2|-|TRBV4-1|TRBJ2-1
CASSQEGRLAGGYNEQFF
TGCGCCAGCAGCCAAGAAGGCCGGCTAGCGGGAGGGTACAATGAGCAGTTCTTC
>TRBD1|-|TRBV2|TRBJ1-5
CASRQKGAFNQPQHF
TGTGCCAGCAGGCAGAAGGGGGCTTTCAATCAGCCCCAGCATTTT
>-|-|TRBV5-8|TRBJ2-1
CASSLGTEPSYNEQFF
TGTGCCAGCAGCTTGGGGACTGAACCATCCTACAATGAGCAGTTCTTC
>TRBD2|medium-sized|TRBV7-9|TRBJ2-3
CASSHTSGRIDTQYF
TGTGCCAGCAGCCATACTAGCGGGAGAATAGATACGCAGTATTTT
>-|-|TRBV7-3|TRBJ1-1
CASSPSYGTEAFF
TGTGCCAGCAGCCCCAGTTACGGGACTGAAGCTTTCTTT